This T cell receptor (beta chain) appears in the sequencing data of a study of circulating and synovial CD4+ cells in juvenile arthritis. Points from the study as a whole: Overlap with synovium rose as more T cells were sequenced. CPL versus bulk CD4 samples: T cell genome counts differed by at least an order of magnitude. Diversity here was lower than in bulk blood CD4 cells.

This CDR3 has 13 amino acids. V lost 5 bases and J 0 bases, leaving 7 bases between the germline ends. Germline V gene lookup returns CDR1 SGHNT and CDR2 YYREEE (reference sequence). Sequencing was performed with immunoSEQ multiplex PCR; in TCRdb, only in-frame clones are kept and a portion is missing. The sample lists about 33,000 clones, about 95% occurring once. Comments on this clone: The antigen remains undetermined.

The sequenced material came from CD4+ T cells from blood. The chain couples TRBV5-4 to TRBJ2-3; unclear D gene. This receptor was obtained from a human donor with juvenile idiopathic arthritis. The CDR3: CASRPASTDTQYF. CDR3 sequence (DNA): TGTGCCAGCAGGCCCGCGAGCACAGATACGCAGTATTTT.